The next 24 T cell receptor beta chains were all read from a single sample in a study of OX40 agonist ivuxolimab in advanced cancers. Clones were read by immunoSEQ multiplex PCR, and TCRdb kept only the in-frame ones, dropping some. In the table there are 20,000 or so clones, about 92% of which are singletons. The sequences come from CD4+ or CD8+ T cells sorted from blood, collected in a trial of the OX40 agonist ivuxolimab. All receptors derive from an adult with an advanced solid tumor such as melanoma, head and neck, liver or kidney cancer.

V and J are TRBV5-4 and TRBJ2-1; 11 nucleotides line up with TRBD2. Germline V gene sequence: CDR1 SGHNT, CDR2 YYREEE (reference sequence). This CDR3 spans 16 amino acids. Trimming removed 1 base from V and 8 bases from J; junction bases left unmatched: 8. CDR3 loop: CASSLWVAGGGDEQFF. Written as DNA, the CDR3 is TGTGCCAGCAGCTTGTGGGTAGCGGGAGGGGGGGATGAGCAGTTCTTC.

V and J are TRBV11-1 and TRBJ2-7, with 11 bases lining up with TRBD2. In germline, CDR1 is SGHAT, CDR2 FQDESV (reference sequence). The CDR3 sequence is 15 residues long. V gave up 5 bases and J gave up 6 bases; unmatched junction bases: 9. The CDR3 loop is CASSPLAGGPVEQYF. For the CDR3, the DNA is TGTGCCAGCAGCCCGTTAGCGGGAGGGCCGGTCGAGCAGTACTTC.

J is TRBJ2-7 and V is TRBV15; the D gene could be TRBD1 or TRBD2 (5 bases each). Deletions cut 3 bases from V and 0 bases from J, with 12 bases between. Germline-derived CDR1 and CDR2 are LNHNV and YYDKDF (reference sequence). This CDR3 has 15 amino acids. This CDR3 reads CATSSGAGTSYEQYF. CDR3 coding DNA: TGTGCCACCAGCAGTGGAGCCGGGACCTCCTACGAGCAGTACTTC.

This clone was recorded once. The chain carries TRBV27 and TRBJ1-5; 10 bases match TRBD1. CDR1 and CDR2 (germline): MNHEY, SMNVEV (reference sequence). The CDR3 has 15 amino acids. After removal of 2 bases from V and 5 bases from J, the junction contained 3 bases not matched to a gene. As DNA, the CDR3 is TGTGCCAGCAGTTTAGGAGGGACAGGGGATCAGCCCCAGCATTTT. Translated: CASSLGGTGDQPQHF.

The CDR3 reads CATSRGRENQPQHF. The CDR3 DNA is TGTGCCACCAGCCGAGGAAGGGAAAATCAGCCCCAGCATTTT. This chain links TRBV15 with TRBJ1-5; the D is unclear. In germline, CDR1 is LNHNV, CDR2 YYDKDF (reference sequence). This CDR3 is 14 amino acids long. V was shortened by 5 bases and J by 4 bases, with 12 bases between the two germline ends.

This clone has just one count. The chain has TRBV19 and TRBJ2-1; 9 nucleotides align to TRBD2. J was trimmed by 6 bases and V by 3 bases; bases with no gene match: 6. This CDR3 contains 15 residues. Germline V gene sequence: CDR1 LNHDA, CDR2 SQIVND (reference sequence). The CDR3 region is CASSILAGGLNEQFF. For the CDR3, the DNA is TGTGCCAGTAGTATCCTCGCGGGAGGGCTCAATGAGCAGTTCTTC.

This chain connects TRBV7-6 to TRBJ2-1, with D tentatively TRBD1 or TRBD2 (5 bases each). Trimming removed 5 bases at V and 6 bases at J, with 14 bases between. The CDR3 spans 14 residues. CDR1 SGHVS and CDR2 FNYEAQ come from the germline V gene. CDR3 nucleotide sequence: TGTGCCAGCAGCCCGGCCGAGGGGCCCAATGAGCAGTTCTTC. This encodes CASSPAEGPNEQFF.

This clone qualifies as large (0.1 to 1%). The gene calls are TRBV4-2 and TRBJ2-1; TRBD2 matches 12 bases. V was pared by 4 bases and J by 11 bases, with 12 bases of the junction left unmatched. CDR3 length equals 16 residues. Germline V CDR1 and CDR2: LGHNA, YNFKEQ. CDR3 in DNA: TGTGCCAGCAGCCCCGGACTAGCGGGGCCCGCGAGGAAGCAGTTCTTC. It specifies CASSPGLAGPARKQFF.

The V gene is TRBV19, the J gene TRBJ1-5; D gene uncertain. CDR3 size: 16 residues. Between the trimmed V and J ends, which lost 3 bases and 0 bases, there was a span of 12 bases. Germline assignment: CDR1 LNHDA and CDR2 SQIVND (reference sequence). CDR3 DNA sequence: TGTGCCAGTAGTATGGGGAACCTATATAGCAATCAGCCCCAGCATTTT. Encoded protein: CASSMGNLYSNQPQHF.

This clone has only one observation. The rearrangement joins TRBV7-9 to TRBJ2-7, with 7 bases that match TRBD1. Trimming at V came to 4 bases and at J to 2 bases, leaving 5 bases not matched to a gene. Germline V gene data show CDR1 as SEHNR and CDR2 as FQNEAQ (reference sequence). The CDR3 has 14 residues. The CDR3 sequence: CASSSSGQTYEQYF. In DNA, the CDR3 is TGTGCCAGCAGCTCTTCGGGACAGACCTACGAGCAGTACTTC.

The V call is TRBV14, the J call TRBJ2-3, with no clear D. CDR3 length equals 14 residues. In germline, CDR1 is SGHDN, CDR2 FVKESK. V was shortened by 0 bases and J by 6 bases, with 10 bases between the two germline ends. The DNA of the CDR3 is TGTGCCAGCAGCCAAGAGGGCGGTGGGGATACGCAGTATTTT. Translated: CASSQEGGGDTQYF.

The chain joins TRBV13 to TRBJ2-5, with D possibly TRBD2 on 6 matching bases. The germline V gene has CDR1 PRHDT and CDR2 FYEKMQ (reference sequence). The CDR3 spans 16 residues. V lost 4 bases to trimming and J lost 4 bases, with 19 bases between them. For the CDR3, the DNA is TGTGCCAGCAGCTCGCCGGGTGGCGCGGGACTAGAGACCCAGTACTTC. Translating it yields CASSSPGGAGLETQYF.

This chain joins TRBV5-5 and TRBJ1-2, with D perhaps TRBD1 (6 bases). V lost 4 bases and J lost 6, with 10 bases in between. Germline CDR1 reads SGHKS; CDR2 reads YYEKEE (reference sequence). The CDR3 runs to 12 residues. Here the CDR3 reads CASSPRTDGYTF. Written as DNA, the CDR3 is TGTGCCAGCAGCCCTAGGACAGATGGCTACACCTTC.

V is TRBV20-1 and J is TRBJ1-2; D is unclear. This CDR3 is 10 amino acids long. Looked up from germline, CDR1 is DFQATT and CDR2 is SNEGSKA (reference sequence). V lost 4 bases to trimming and J lost 13 bases, with 13 bases between them. The CDR3 bases are TGCAGTGCTAACAAGGAGCTGGCCACCTTC. It yields the protein CSANKELATF.

The chain links TRBV28 to TRBJ1-2; D may be TRBD1 (5 bases). Germline values: CDR1 MDHEN, CDR2 SYDVKM. This CDR3 has 13 residues. V was trimmed by 7 bases and J by 2 bases, leaving 11 bases between them. The CDR3 reads CASNWRQNYGYTF. In nucleotides, the CDR3 is TGTGCCAGCAATTGGAGACAGAACTATGGCTACACCTTC.

The gene calls are TRBV7-9 and TRBJ2-3; no clear D. Germline assignment: CDR1 SEHNR and CDR2 FQNEAQ (reference sequence). Trimming cost V 9 bases and J 1 base, with 11 bases left between them. CDR3 length: 13 amino acids. The CDR3 bases are TGTGCCAGTTACAGCGCCCGCACAGATACGCAGTATTTT. It encodes CASYSARTDTQYF. The full variable domain, in which reference TRBV7-9 and TRBJ2-3 provide the parts outside the CDR3, is DTGVSQNPRHKITKRGQNVTFRCDPISEHNRLYWYRQTLGQGPEFLTYFQNEAQLEKSRLLSDRFSAERPKGSFSTLEIQRTEQGDSAMYLCASYSARTDTQYFGPGTRLTVL.

The genes are TRBV7-9 and TRBJ2-7, with 12 nucleotides matching TRBD1. The CDR3 spans 16 residues. Trimming removed 6 bases from V and 3 bases from J; junction bases left unmatched: 9. Germline values: CDR1 SEHNR, CDR2 FQNEAQ (reference sequence). The CDR3 sequence is CASSSGTGGLFYEQYF. The CDR3 DNA follows: TGTGCCAGCAGTTCCGGGACAGGGGGCTTGTTCTACGAGCAGTACTTC.

This chain connects TRBV7-6 to TRBJ2-2; a possible D gene is TRBD2 (5 bases). Trimming left V 5 bases short and J 0 bases short, with 22 bases between. CDR1 and CDR2 from the germline V gene are SGHVS and FNYEAQ. The CDR3 loop spans 19 amino acids. The CDR3 sequence is CASSHAIHIATPNTGELFF. In nucleotides, the CDR3 is TGTGCCAGCAGCCACGCTATTCACATAGCGACACCGAACACCGGGGAGCTGTTTTTT.

The V call is TRBV6-5, the J call TRBJ2-1; D ambiguous. Trimming cost V 4 bases and J 0 bases, with 10 bases left between them. The germline CDR1 and CDR2 sequences are MNHEY and SVGAGI. CDR3 length equals 15 residues. The CDR3 sequence is CASSWDFSSYNEQFF. In DNA, the CDR3 is TGTGCCAGCAGTTGGGATTTTAGCTCCTACAATGAGCAGTTCTTC.

This chain uses TRBV6-1 with TRBJ1-4; 9 bases line up with TRBD1. In germline, CDR1 is MNHNS, CDR2 SASEGT. Trimming took 8 bases from V and 7 from J; bases not matched to a gene: 5. CDR3 length: 13 amino acids. CDR3 in amino acids: CASGTGLSEKLFF. CDR3 bases: TGTGCCAGCGGGACAGGGCTAAGTGAAAAACTGTTTTTT.

The rearrangement links TRBV29-1 to TRBJ1-2, with D hard to call. Between the trimmed V and J ends, which lost 5 bases and 4 bases, there was a span of 8 bases. The CDR3 totals 11 residues. Germline V gene data show CDR1 as SQVTM and CDR2 as ANQGSEA. The CDR3 DNA sequence: TGCAGCGTTAGGACTCTCTATGGCTACACCTTC. Protein: CSVRTLYGYTF. The whole variable domain, remainder taken from reference TRBV29-1 and TRBJ1-2, is SAVISQKPSRDICQRGTSLTIQCQVDSQVTMMFWYRQQPGQSLTLIATANQGSEATYESGFVIDKFPISRPNLTFSTLTVSNMSPEDSSIYLCSVRTLYGYTFGSGTRLTVV.

The chain employs TRBV7-2 and TRBJ2-3, with TRBD2 matching 11 bases. The length of the CDR3 is 15 residues. J lost 3 bases, V lost 5 bases, and 4 bases had no gene match. In germline, CDR1 is SGHTA, CDR2 FQGNSA. This CDR3 is CASSPLAGGTDTQYF. The CDR3 DNA reads TGTGCCAGCAGCCCCCTAGCGGGAGGAACAGATACGCAGTATTTT.

The CDR3 DNA reads as TGTGCCAGCAGCTTACAACTCAGTGAGCAGTTCTTC. Protein sequence: CASSLQLSEQFF. V gene TRBV7-8 combines with J gene TRBJ2-1; D is ambiguous. V lost 2 bases and J lost 9, with 8 bases in between. This CDR3 comprises 12 residues. Germline V gives CDR1 SGHVS, CDR2 FQNEAQ.

The V and J genes are TRBV30 and TRBJ1-2; D remains unclear. This CDR3 is built from 12 residues. V was cut by 2 bases and J by 4 bases, with 8 bases left in between. Germline lookup yields CDR1 GTSNPN and CDR2 SVGIG (reference sequence). CDR3 region: CAWSPTTYGYTF. The CDR3, as DNA: TGTGCCTGGAGTCCGACCACCTATGGCTACACCTTC.